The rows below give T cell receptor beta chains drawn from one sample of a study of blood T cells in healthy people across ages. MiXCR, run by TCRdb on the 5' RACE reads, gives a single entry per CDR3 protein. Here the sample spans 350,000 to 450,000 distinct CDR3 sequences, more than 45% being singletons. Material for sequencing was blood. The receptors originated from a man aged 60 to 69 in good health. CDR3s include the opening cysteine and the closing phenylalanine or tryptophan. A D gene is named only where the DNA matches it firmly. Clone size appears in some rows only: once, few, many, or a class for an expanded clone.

cdr3_nt: TGTGCCAGCGCAGCGGAAAGCTCCTATAATTCACCCCTCCACTTT; cdr3_aa: CASAAESSYNSPLHF; clone_size: .; cdr3_length: 15; j_call: TRBJ1-6; d_call: .; v_call: TRBV18
cdr3_nt: TGTGCCAGCAGCACCGGGGGGACTAGCGGGGGGCAGTATTTT; cdr3_aa: CASSTGGTSGGQYF; clone_size: .; cdr3_length: 14; j_call: TRBJ2-3; d_call: TRBD2; v_call: TRBV2
cdr3_nt: TGTGCCAGCAGTTTTCTCCGGACAGGGGGGGTCAATGAGCAGTTCTTC; cdr3_aa: CASSFLRTGGVNEQFF; clone_size: once; cdr3_length: 16; j_call: TRBJ2-1; d_call: TRBD1; v_call: TRBV12-3/TRBV12-4
cdr3_nt: TGTGCCAGCAGTTTAAGAATCCGGAATGAGCAGTTCTTC; cdr3_aa: CASSLRIRNEQFF; clone_size: few; cdr3_length: 13; j_call: TRBJ2-1; d_call: .; v_call: TRBV12-3/TRBV12-4
cdr3_nt: TGCAGTGCTAGAGATCTTCGAGACAGGGGTATCTCTGGGGCCAACGTCCTGACTTTC; cdr3_aa: CSARDLRDRGISGANVLTF; clone_size: .; cdr3_length: 19; j_call: TRBJ2-6; d_call: TRBD1; v_call: TRBV20-1
cdr3_nt: TGTGCCAGCAGTTTATGGGGATCCCCCTACGAGCAGTACTTC; cdr3_aa: CASSLWGSPYEQYF; clone_size: few; cdr3_length: 14; j_call: TRBJ2-7; d_call: .; v_call: TRBV27
cdr3_nt: TGTGCCAGCAGTTACTCGAGCTCGCAGCGCTATGGCTACACCTTC; cdr3_aa: CASSYSSSQRYGYTF; clone_size: .; cdr3_length: 15; j_call: TRBJ1-2; d_call: .; v_call: TRBV6-2/TRBV6-3
cdr3_nt: TGCAGTGCTAGAGGTCGGATGGGGTCTATTAGCAATCAGCCCCAGCATTTT; cdr3_aa: CSARGRMGSISNQPQHF; clone_size: once; cdr3_length: 17; j_call: TRBJ1-5; d_call: .; v_call: TRBV20-1
cdr3_nt: TGTGCCAGCAGCCGACAGGGGAGCGGACAAGAGACCCAGTACTTC; cdr3_aa: CASSRQGSGQETQYF; clone_size: .; cdr3_length: 15; j_call: TRBJ2-5; d_call: TRBD1; v_call: TRBV25-1
cdr3_nt: TGCAGTGCTGCGGGAGAAGGAAACATTCAGTACTTC; cdr3_aa: CSAAGEGNIQYF; clone_size: few; cdr3_length: 12; j_call: TRBJ2-4; d_call: TRBD2; v_call: TRBV20-1
cdr3_nt: TGTGCCAGCAGCCCCAGGAGCGGGGGGGCCCAAAACATTCAGTACTTC; cdr3_aa: CASSPRSGGAQNIQYF; clone_size: .; cdr3_length: 16; j_call: TRBJ2-4; d_call: TRBD2; v_call: TRBV3-1
cdr3_nt: TGTGCCAGCAGCTTAAACAGGGGCCACACTGAAGCTTTCTTT; cdr3_aa: CASSLNRGHTEAFF; clone_size: .; cdr3_length: 14; j_call: TRBJ1-1; d_call: TRBD1; v_call: TRBV7-8
cdr3_nt: TGCAGCGGTACTAGCGGGGGAGAAAGCTACGAGCAGTACTTC; cdr3_aa: CSGTSGGESYEQYF; clone_size: .; cdr3_length: 14; j_call: TRBJ2-7; d_call: TRBD2; v_call: TRBV29-1
cdr3_nt: TGCGCCAGCAGGGTGACAGGGGGCGATGAGCAGTTCTTC; cdr3_aa: CASRVTGGDEQFF; clone_size: few; cdr3_length: 13; j_call: TRBJ2-1; d_call: TRBD1; v_call: TRBV5-1
cdr3_nt: TGTGCCAGCAGCTTACCTTGGGCGGGGGTTCCCTACGAGCAGTACTTC; cdr3_aa: CASSLPWAGVPYEQYF; clone_size: .; cdr3_length: 16; j_call: TRBJ2-7; d_call: TRBD2; v_call: TRBV11-2
cdr3_nt: TGTGCCAGCAGAACGCAGGGGTCCCGGTACGAGCAGTACTTC; cdr3_aa: CASRTQGSRYEQYF; clone_size: .; cdr3_length: 14; j_call: TRBJ2-7; d_call: .; v_call: TRBV27
cdr3_nt: TGTGCCAGCAGTTTTAAAGCGGGGGGGCGGGATGAGCAGTTCTTC; cdr3_aa: CASSFKAGGRDEQFF; clone_size: .; cdr3_length: 15; j_call: TRBJ2-1; d_call: TRBD2; v_call: TRBV12-3/TRBV12-4
cdr3_nt: TGCAGTGCTACAGGGACGAGCGAGCAGTACTTC; cdr3_aa: CSATGTSEQYF; clone_size: .; cdr3_length: 11; j_call: TRBJ2-7; d_call: .; v_call: TRBV20-1
cdr3_nt: TGTGCCAGCAGTTTAAGCAGCGCGAACACTGAAGCTTTCTTT; cdr3_aa: CASSLSSANTEAFF; clone_size: .; cdr3_length: 14; j_call: TRBJ1-1; d_call: .; v_call: TRBV12-3/TRBV12-4
cdr3_nt: TGTGCCAGCAGCCAAGTTGGGGGAGGGGGCGGTGAGCAGTTCTTC; cdr3_aa: CASSQVGGGGGEQFF; clone_size: .; cdr3_length: 15; j_call: TRBJ2-1; d_call: .; v_call: TRBV4-2
cdr3_nt: TGTGCCAGCAGTTTACTAGCGGGGACCACAGATACGCAGTATTTT; cdr3_aa: CASSLLAGTTDTQYF; clone_size: few; cdr3_length: 15; j_call: TRBJ2-3; d_call: TRBD2; v_call: TRBV12-3/TRBV12-4
cdr3_nt: TGTGCCAGCAGTACGAATCCAGGGGCGGGGGAGACCCAGTACTTC; cdr3_aa: CASSTNPGAGETQYF; clone_size: few; cdr3_length: 15; j_call: TRBJ2-5; d_call: .; v_call: TRBV6-2/TRBV6-3
cdr3_nt: TGTGCCAGCAGCCGAGCGGACGGAACCTACGAGCAGTACTTC; cdr3_aa: CASSRADGTYEQYF; clone_size: .; cdr3_length: 14; j_call: TRBJ2-7; d_call: .; v_call: TRBV13
cdr3_nt: TGCGCCAGCAGCCAAATCAGGGCCGATACGCAGTATTTT; cdr3_aa: CASSQIRADTQYF; clone_size: .; cdr3_length: 13; j_call: TRBJ2-3; d_call: .; v_call: TRBV4-3
cdr3_nt: TGTGCCAGCAGCCAATCTTGGGGGCAGGCTGGCTACACCTTC; cdr3_aa: CASSQSWGQAGYTF; clone_size: few; cdr3_length: 14; j_call: TRBJ1-2; d_call: .; v_call: TRBV3-1
cdr3_nt: TGCAGTGCTAGAAGAAAGAACACTGAAGCTTTCTTT; cdr3_aa: CSARRKNTEAFF; clone_size: few; cdr3_length: 12; j_call: TRBJ1-1; d_call: .; v_call: TRBV20-1
cdr3_nt: TGTGCCAGCAGTTGGCGGGGGAGCACAGATACGCAGTATTTT; cdr3_aa: CASSWRGSTDTQYF; clone_size: few; cdr3_length: 14; j_call: TRBJ2-3; d_call: TRBD2; v_call: TRBV27
cdr3_nt: TGCAGTGCCCTGGGACAGGATAGCAATCAGCCCCAGCATTTT; cdr3_aa: CSALGQDSNQPQHF; clone_size: .; cdr3_length: 14; j_call: TRBJ1-5; d_call: TRBD1; v_call: TRBV20-1
cdr3_nt: TGTGCCAGCAGCACTCAGGGACCTCCGGGAGGACGGACCTACGAGCAGTACTTC; cdr3_aa: CASSTQGPPGGRTYEQYF; clone_size: .; cdr3_length: 18; j_call: TRBJ2-7; d_call: .; v_call: TRBV21-1
cdr3_nt: TGCGCCAGCAGCCAAGTCAGGGATACGAACGAGCAGTACTTC; cdr3_aa: CASSQVRDTNEQYF; clone_size: .; cdr3_length: 14; j_call: TRBJ2-7; d_call: .; v_call: TRBV4-1
cdr3_nt: TGTGCCAGCAGCGCCGATGCCACCTACGAGCAGTACTTC; cdr3_aa: CASSADATYEQYF; clone_size: .; cdr3_length: 13; j_call: TRBJ2-7; d_call: .; v_call: TRBV11-1
cdr3_nt: TGTGCCAGCAGTCCTCAACCGGGACTCTGGGATGAGCAGTTCTTC; cdr3_aa: CASSPQPGLWDEQFF; clone_size: .; cdr3_length: 15; j_call: TRBJ2-1; d_call: .; v_call: TRBV6-5
cdr3_nt: TGCAGTGCCAACCGTGGGGGTTCCCAAGAGACCCAGTACTTC; cdr3_aa: CSANRGGSQETQYF; clone_size: .; cdr3_length: 14; j_call: TRBJ2-5; d_call: .; v_call: TRBV20-1
cdr3_nt: TGTGCCAGCAGCCAAGGCAGGGCAGGGAGGGAGACCCAGTACTTC; cdr3_aa: CASSQGRAGRETQYF; clone_size: .; cdr3_length: 15; j_call: TRBJ2-5; d_call: .; v_call: TRBV3-1
cdr3_nt: TGCAGTGCTAGTGATACAGCTAACTATGGCTACACCTTC; cdr3_aa: CSASDTANYGYTF; clone_size: few; cdr3_length: 13; j_call: TRBJ1-2; d_call: .; v_call: TRBV20-1
cdr3_nt: TGTGCCAGCAGGTACGGGGCTGGAACCTACGAGCAGTACTTC; cdr3_aa: CASRYGAGTYEQYF; clone_size: many; cdr3_length: 14; j_call: TRBJ2-7; d_call: .; v_call: TRBV2
cdr3_nt: TGTGCCAGCAGCTTAACAGCCGGCACCGGGGAGCTGTTTTTT; cdr3_aa: CASSLTAGTGELFF; clone_size: few; cdr3_length: 14; j_call: TRBJ2-2; d_call: .; v_call: TRBV7-2
cdr3_nt: TGTGCCAGCAGCCAAGGCAGGGGAACTAATGAAAAACTGTTTTTT; cdr3_aa: CASSQGRGTNEKLFF; clone_size: few; cdr3_length: 15; j_call: TRBJ1-4; d_call: .; v_call: TRBV5-4
cdr3_nt: TGTGCCATCGAGGGACAGGGTAACGAGCAGTACTTC; cdr3_aa: CAIEGQGNEQYF; clone_size: .; cdr3_length: 12; j_call: TRBJ2-7; d_call: TRBD1; v_call: TRBV10-3
cdr3_nt: TGTGCCAGCAGCTCAGAGTGGGGCATTCAGTACTTC; cdr3_aa: CASSSEWGIQYF; clone_size: .; cdr3_length: 12; j_call: TRBJ2-4; d_call: .; v_call: TRBV7-9
cdr3_nt: TGCGCCAGCAGCCAAGTAGTGGGGGTGGGGGAGCTGTTTTTT; cdr3_aa: CASSQVVGVGELFF; clone_size: .; cdr3_length: 14; j_call: TRBJ2-2; d_call: .; v_call: TRBV4-3
cdr3_nt: TGTGCCAGCAGCCGAAGGTCCGGGTCTGAGCAGTACTTC; cdr3_aa: CASSRRSGSEQYF; clone_size: few; cdr3_length: 13; j_call: TRBJ2-7; d_call: .; v_call: TRBV11-2
cdr3_nt: TGTGCCAGCAGTCGACTAGCGAGGTCCTACAATGAGCAGTTCTTC; cdr3_aa: CASSRLARSYNEQFF; clone_size: .; cdr3_length: 15; j_call: TRBJ2-1; d_call: TRBD2; v_call: TRBV6-1